This TCR beta chain was obtained from a study of shared clonotypes between healthy human individuals. General study points: Non-shared clonotypes were found to have lower generation probabilities than the clonotypes that were shared by all four of the sorted-subset donors.

Libraries were prepared by immunoSEQ multiplex PCR; TCRdb keeps only in-frame clonotypes and omits some of them. The sample lists hundreds of thousands of clones, roughly 72% occurring once. In the case of this clone: Its cognate antigen is unknown.

V lost 5 bases and J lost 7, with 19 bases in between. Germline CDR1 is SGHRS and CDR2 is YFSETQ. CDR3 length equals 16 residues. Sequencing input: memory CD4+ T cells sorted from blood. Regarding subset: CD45RA-negative fraction. The chain joins TRBV5-1 to TRBJ1-6; no clear D gene. This receptor was obtained from a woman under 40 in good health. The CDR3 DNA reads TGCGCCAGCAGTCTGACATACCCATCGGGAAATTCACCCCTCCACTTT. Its protein product is CASSLTYPSGNSPLHF.